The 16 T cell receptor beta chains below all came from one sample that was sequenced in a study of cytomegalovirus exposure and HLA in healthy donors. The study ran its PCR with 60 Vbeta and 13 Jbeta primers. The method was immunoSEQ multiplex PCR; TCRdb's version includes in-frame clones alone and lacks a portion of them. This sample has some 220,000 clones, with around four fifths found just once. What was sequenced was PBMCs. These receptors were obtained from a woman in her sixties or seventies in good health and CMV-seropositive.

The CDR3: CASSADRGSNSPLHF. In nucleotides, the CDR3 is TGTGCCAGCAGCGCAGACAGGGGGAGTAATTCACCCCTCCACTTT. V gene TRBV7-2 combines with J gene TRBJ1-6, with 9 bases identical to TRBD1. The CDR3 covers 15 residues. Germline V gives CDR1 SGHTA, CDR2 FQGNSA. V was pared by 5 bases and J by 6 bases, with 5 bases of the junction left unmatched.

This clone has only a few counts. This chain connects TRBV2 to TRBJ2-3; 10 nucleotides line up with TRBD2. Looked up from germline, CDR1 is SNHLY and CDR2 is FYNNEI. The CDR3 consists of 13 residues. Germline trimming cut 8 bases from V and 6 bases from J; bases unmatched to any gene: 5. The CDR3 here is CASGTSVSDTQYF. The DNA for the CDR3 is TGTGCCAGCGGGACTAGCGTATCGGATACGCAGTATTTT.

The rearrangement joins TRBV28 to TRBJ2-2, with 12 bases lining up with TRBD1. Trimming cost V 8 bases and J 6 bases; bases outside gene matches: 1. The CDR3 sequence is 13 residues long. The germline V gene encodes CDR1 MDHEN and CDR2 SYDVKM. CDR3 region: CASWDRGPGELFF. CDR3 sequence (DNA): TGTGCCAGCTGGGACAGGGGGCCCGGGGAGCTGTTTTTT.

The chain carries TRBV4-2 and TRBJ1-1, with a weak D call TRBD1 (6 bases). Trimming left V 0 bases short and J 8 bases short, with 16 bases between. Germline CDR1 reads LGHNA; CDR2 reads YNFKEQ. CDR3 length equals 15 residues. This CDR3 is CASSQEQGGVSEAFF. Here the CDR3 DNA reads TGTGCCAGCAGCCAAGAACAGGGAGGGGTCTCGGAAGCTTTCTTT.

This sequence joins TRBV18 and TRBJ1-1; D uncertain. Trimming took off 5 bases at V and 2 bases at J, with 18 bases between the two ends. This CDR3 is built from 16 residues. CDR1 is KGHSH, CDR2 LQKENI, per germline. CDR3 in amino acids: CASSSSIGGRNTEAFF. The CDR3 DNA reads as TGTGCCAGCTCATCCTCCATTGGTGGGCGAAACACTGAAGCTTTCTTT.

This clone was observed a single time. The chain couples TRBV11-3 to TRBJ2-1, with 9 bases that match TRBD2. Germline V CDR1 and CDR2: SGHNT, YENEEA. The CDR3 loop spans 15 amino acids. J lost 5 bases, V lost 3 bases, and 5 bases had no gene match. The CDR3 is CASSFSGGSNNEQFF. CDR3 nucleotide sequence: TGTGCCAGCAGCTTTAGCGGGGGTTCCAACAATGAGCAGTTCTTC.

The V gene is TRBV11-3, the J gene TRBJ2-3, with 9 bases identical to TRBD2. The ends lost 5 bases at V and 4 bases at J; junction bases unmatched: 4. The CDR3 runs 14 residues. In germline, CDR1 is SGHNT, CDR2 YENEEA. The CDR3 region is CASSRGGRADTQYF. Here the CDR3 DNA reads TGTGCCAGCAGCCGGGGCGGGAGGGCAGATACGCAGTATTTT.

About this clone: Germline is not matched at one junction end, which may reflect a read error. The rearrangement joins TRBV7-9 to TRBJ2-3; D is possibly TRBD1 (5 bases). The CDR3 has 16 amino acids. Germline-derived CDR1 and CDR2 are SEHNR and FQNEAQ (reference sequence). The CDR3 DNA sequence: TGTGCCAGCACCTTAAGTGCACTCTCCAGGGCAGATACGCAGTATTTT. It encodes CASTLSALSRADTQYF.

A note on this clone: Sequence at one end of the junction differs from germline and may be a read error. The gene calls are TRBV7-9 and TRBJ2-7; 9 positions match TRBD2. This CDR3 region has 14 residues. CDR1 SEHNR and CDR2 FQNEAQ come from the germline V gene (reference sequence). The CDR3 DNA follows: TGTTCCAGCAGCTTAGCGGGGGCGACCTACGAGCAGTACTTC. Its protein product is CSSSLAGATYEQYF.

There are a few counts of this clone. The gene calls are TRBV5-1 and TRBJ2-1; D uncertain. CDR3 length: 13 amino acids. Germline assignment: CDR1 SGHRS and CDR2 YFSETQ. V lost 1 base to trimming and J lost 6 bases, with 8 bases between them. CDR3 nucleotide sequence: TGCGCCAGCAGCTTGAGCCTGAGCAATGAGCAGTTCTTC. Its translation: CASSLSLSNEQFF. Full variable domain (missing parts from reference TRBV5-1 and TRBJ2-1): KAGVTQTPRYLIKTRGQQVTLSCSPISGHRSVSWYQQTPGQGLQFLFEYFSETQRNKGNFPGRFSGRQFSNSRSEMNVSTLELGDSALYLCASSLSLSNEQFFGPGTRLTVL.

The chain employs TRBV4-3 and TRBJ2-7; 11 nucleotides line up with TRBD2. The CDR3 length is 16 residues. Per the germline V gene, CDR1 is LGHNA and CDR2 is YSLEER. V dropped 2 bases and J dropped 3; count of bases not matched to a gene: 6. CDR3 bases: TGCGCCAGCAGCCAAAGTCCTAGCGGGAGGTACTACGAGCAGTACTTC. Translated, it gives CASSQSPSGRYYEQYF.

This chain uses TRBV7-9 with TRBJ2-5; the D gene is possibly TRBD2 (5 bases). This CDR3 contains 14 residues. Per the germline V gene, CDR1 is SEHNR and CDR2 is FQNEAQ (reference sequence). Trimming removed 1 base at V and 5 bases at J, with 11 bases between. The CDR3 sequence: CASSLGSGGETQYF. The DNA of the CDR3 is TGTGCCAGCAGCTTAGGGTCAGGAGGTGAGACCCAGTACTTC.

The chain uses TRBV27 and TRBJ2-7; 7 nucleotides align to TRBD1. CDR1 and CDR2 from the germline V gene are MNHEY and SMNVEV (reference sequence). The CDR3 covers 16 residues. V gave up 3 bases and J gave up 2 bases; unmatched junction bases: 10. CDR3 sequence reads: CASSFFAQGSPYEQYF. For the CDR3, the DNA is TGTGCCAGCAGTTTTTTCGCACAGGGGAGTCCCTACGAGCAGTACTTC.

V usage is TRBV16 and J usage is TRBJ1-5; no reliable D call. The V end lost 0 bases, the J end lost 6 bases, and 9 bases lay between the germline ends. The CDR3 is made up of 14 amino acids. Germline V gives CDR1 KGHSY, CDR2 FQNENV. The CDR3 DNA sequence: TGTGCCAGCAGCCAATCGGAGGAAAGTCAGCCCCAGCATTTT. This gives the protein CASSQSEESQPQHF.

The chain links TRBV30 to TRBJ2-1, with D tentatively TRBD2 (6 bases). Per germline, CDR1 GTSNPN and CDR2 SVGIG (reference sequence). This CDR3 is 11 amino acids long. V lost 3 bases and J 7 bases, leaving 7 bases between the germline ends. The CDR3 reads CAWRGRNEQFF. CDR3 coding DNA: TGTGCCTGGAGGGGGAGGAATGAGCAGTTCTTC.

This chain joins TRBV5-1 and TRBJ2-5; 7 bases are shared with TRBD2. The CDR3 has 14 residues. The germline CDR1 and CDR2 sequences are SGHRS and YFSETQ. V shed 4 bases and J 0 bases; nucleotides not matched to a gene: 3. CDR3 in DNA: TGCGCCAGCAGCCCAGGACTAGACCAAGAGACCCAGTACTTC. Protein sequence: CASSPGLDQETQYF.